Listed here are 29 T cell receptor beta chains from one sample, sequenced in a study of T cells in Graves' hyperthyroidism and ophthalmopathy. RNA transcripts provided the source from which TCR beta CDR3 regions were amplified. A set of HTBI primers served as the primers for a first-round RT-PCR of the TCR CDR3. MiXCR, run by TCRdb on the multiplex PCR reads, gives a single entry per CDR3 protein. The sample lists 400,000 or so distinct CDR3 sequences, around 15% occurring once. The sequencing sample was made of blood. All receptors come from a woman in her 30s with Graves' ophthalmopathy.

This clonotype came up a few times. The gene calls are TRBV4-2 and TRBJ1-2; a weak D match, TRBD1 (5 bases). The germline CDR1 and CDR2 sequences are LGHNA and YNFKEQ. V shed 0 bases and J shed 4 bases, with 12 bases lying between them. This CDR3 is 15 amino acids long. CDR3 sequence reads: CASSQEGVGRYGYTF. The CDR3 DNA reads TGTGCCAGCAGCCAAGAGGGGGTTGGCCGCTATGGCTACACCTTC.

This clonotype was seen at least ten times. The chain uses TRBV7-2 and TRBJ1-1; D gene ambiguous. Germline CDR1 is SGHTA and CDR2 is FQGNSA. CDR3 length equals 14 residues. Trimming left V 8 bases short and J 6 bases short, with 19 bases between. CDR3 region: CASGYRTVDPEAFF. The CDR3 region has the DNA TGTGCCAGCGGATACCGGACGGTGGACCCTGAAGCTTTCTTT.

This clonotype came up a few times. The V and J genes are TRBV19 and TRBJ2-6; D unresolved. Germline CDR1 is LNHDA and CDR2 is SQIVND (reference sequence). There are 15 residues in the CDR3. V was shortened by 3 bases and J by 2 bases, with 8 bases between the two germline ends. CDR3 region: CASSIVNAGANVLTF. The CDR3 nucleotides are TGTGCCAGTAGTATTGTAAATGCTGGGGCCAACGTCCTGACTTTC.

This clonotype occurred many times. The chain employs TRBV28 and TRBJ1-4; the D is unclear. Germline CDR1 reads MDHEN; CDR2 reads SYDVKM. The CDR3 length is 14 residues. V dropped 6 bases and J dropped 7 bases, with 15 bases sitting between them. The CDR3 sequence: CASSPPRTVEKLFF. The DNA of the CDR3 is TGTGCCAGCAGCCCACCCCGGACGGTTGAAAAACTGTTTTTT.

The CDR3: CASKSPVSRGDTIYF. CDR3 bases: TGTGCCAGCAAGTCCCCGGTCTCAAGAGGGGACACCATATATTTT. The chain uses TRBV28 and TRBJ1-3, with D possibly matching TRBD1 (5 bases). V lost 7 bases and J 8 bases, leaving 21 bases between the germline ends. CDR3 size: 15 residues. CDR1 is MDHEN and CDR2 is SYDVKM in the germline V gene.

A few counts support this clonotype. The V call is TRBV19, the J call TRBJ2-1; 8 nucleotides line up with TRBD2. Germline loops: CDR1 LNHDA, CDR2 SQIVND (reference sequence). The CDR3 has 17 residues. V lost 5 bases and J lost 4; bases outside the gene matches: 13. CDR3 coding DNA: TGTGCCAGTAGTCTATCGGGGGGGGCCTCTATGTACAATGAGCAGTTCTTC. Encoded protein: CASSLSGGASMYNEQFF.

This clonotype was detected many times. The chain joins TRBV27 to TRBJ1-6, with 11 bases that match TRBD1. The CDR3 runs 18 residues. V gave up 6 bases and J gave up 3 bases; unmatched junction bases: 10. Per the germline V gene, CDR1 is MNHEY and CDR2 is SMNVEV (reference sequence). The CDR3 nucleotides are TGTGCCAGCAGACCGACTGGGACAGGGGGAATCTATAATTCACCCCTCCACTTT. This codes for CASRPTGTGGIYNSPLHF.

This clonotype was counted ten times or more. This chain links TRBV28 with TRBJ1-4, with a weak D call TRBD1 (5 bases). V was shortened by 6 bases and J by 7 bases, with 15 bases between the two germline ends. CDR1 is MDHEN, CDR2 SYDVKM, per germline. The CDR3 sequence is 14 residues long. CDR3 in amino acids: CASRAGGGGEKLFF. CDR3 nucleotides: TGTGCCAGCAGGGCCGGGGGAGGCGGTGAAAAACTGTTTTTT.

This clonotype was counted at least ten times. This chain links TRBV11-3 with TRBJ2-7, with 8 positions matching TRBD2. The CDR3 loop spans 19 amino acids. CDR1 is SGHNT, CDR2 YENEEA, per germline. V shed 7 bases and J 4 bases; nucleotides not matched to a gene: 24. The CDR3: CASNCGGSAGGQASYEQYF. The CDR3 coding sequence is TGTGCCAGCAACTGCGGAGGGTCGGCGGGGGGCCAAGCCTCTTACGAGCAGTACTTC.

This clonotype was detected many times. The chain combines TRBV7-6 with TRBJ2-3, with 8 bases fitting TRBD1. Germline V CDR1 and CDR2: SGHVS, FNYEAQ. The junction had 8 bases not matched to a gene; V was cut back by 4 bases and J by 5 bases. The CDR3 length is 15 residues. CDR3 residues: CASSWVTGVGDTQYF. DNA for the CDR3: TGTGCCAGCAGCTGGGTGACAGGGGTGGGAGATACGCAGTATTTT.

The table lists this clonotype with many counts. The J gene is TRBJ1-2, the V gene TRBV6-1; D is unresolved. The length of the CDR3 is 11 residues. V was shortened by 0 bases and J by 8 bases, with 4 bases between the two germline ends. Germline values: CDR1 MNHNS, CDR2 SASEGT. CDR3 in amino acids: CASSEAGGYTF. CDR3 bases: TGTGCCAGCAGTGAAGCAGGCGGCTACACCTTC.

Of note for this clonotype: This may be a read error: a much more frequent sequence differs by one nucleotide. The chain joins TRBV5-1 to TRBJ1-6; no clear D gene. The CDR3 sequence is 15 residues long. Deletions cut 2 bases from V and 6 bases from J, with 12 bases between. The V gene's germline CDR1 is SGHRS and CDR2 YFSETQ. The CDR3 spells CASSFPRGSNSPLHF. As DNA, the CDR3 is TGCGCCAGCAGCTTTCCGCGGGGAAGTAATTCACCCCTCCACTTT.

This clonotype has a count of ten or more. The rearrangement joins TRBV28 to TRBJ1-2, with D perhaps TRBD1 (6 bases). Trimming pared 5 bases from V and 4 bases from J, leaving 14 bases between. This CDR3 region has 14 residues. CDR1 and CDR2 from the germline V gene are MDHEN and SYDVKM. The chain's CDR3 is CASSPPQDSYGYTF. CDR3 DNA: TGTGCCAGCAGTCCTCCCCAGGACAGCTATGGCTACACCTTC.

There are many counts of this clonotype. The V call is TRBV7-9, the J call TRBJ1-1; D unresolved. Germline V CDR1 and CDR2: SEHNR, FQNEAQ (reference sequence). V was pared by 2 bases and J by 6 bases, with 7 bases between. The CDR3 contains 12 residues. The CDR3 reads CASSLYAAEAFF. DNA for the CDR3: TGTGCCAGCAGCTTATATGCGGCTGAAGCTTTCTTT.

The sample holds many counts of this clonotype. The V call is TRBV20-1, the J call TRBJ2-7; 7 nucleotides agree with TRBD1. This CDR3 comprises 15 residues. V lost 6 bases to trimming and J lost 5 bases; unmatched junction nucleotides: 16. Per the germline V gene, CDR1 is DFQATT and CDR2 is SNEGSKA (reference sequence). The CDR3: CSARRYRGRRDEQYF. In nucleotides, the CDR3 is TGCAGTGCGAGGCGCTACAGGGGTAGGCGGGACGAGCAGTACTTC.

This clonotype appeared many times. The chain has TRBV11-3 and TRBJ2-7; 9 bases match TRBD1. The V segment lost 9 bases and the J segment 7 bases; nucleotides outside the gene matches: 4. CDR1 and CDR2 from the germline V gene are SGHNT and YENEEA. CDR3 length equals 11 residues. Written as DNA, the CDR3 is TGTGCCAGTGGGACAGGGCGGGAGCAGTACTTC. Its protein is CASGTGREQYF.

The sample holds many counts of this clonotype. J is TRBJ2-3 and V is TRBV7-9; 10 bases are shared with TRBD2. The CDR3 totals 17 residues. Germline V gene data show CDR1 as SEHNR and CDR2 as FQNEAQ (reference sequence). Trimming took 0 bases from V and 1 from J; bases not matched to a gene: 4. The CDR3 protein is CASSLALAGEGTDTQYF. The CDR3 region has the DNA TGTGCCAGCAGCTTAGCGCTAGCGGGGGAGGGCACAGATACGCAGTATTTT.

The rearrangement links TRBV6-1 to TRBJ2-2; tentative D call: TRBD1 (6 bases). The CDR3 has 15 residues. Looked up from germline, CDR1 is MNHNS and CDR2 is SASEGT. V was trimmed by 6 bases and J by 1 base, leaving 12 bases between them. CDR3 sequence: CASSPLDRNTGELFF. CDR3 DNA: TGTGCCAGCAGCCCTTTGGACAGGAACACCGGGGAGCTGTTTTTT.

This chain links TRBV7-9 with TRBJ1-5; D uncertain. Trimming took off 1 base at V and 2 bases at J, with 9 bases between the two ends. CDR1 and CDR2 from the germline V gene are SEHNR and FQNEAQ (reference sequence). The CDR3 is 15 amino acids. The CDR3 loop is CASSLGWTGNQPQHF. The CDR3 DNA sequence: TGTGCCAGCAGCTTAGGCTGGACTGGCAATCAGCCCCAGCATTTT.

The table lists this clonotype with many counts. The V gene is TRBV15, the J gene TRBJ1-2; no clear D. The CDR3 is made up of 17 amino acids. Germline lookup yields CDR1 LNHNV and CDR2 YYDKDF (reference sequence). With 0 bases removed from V and 5 bases from J, the gap between germline ends came to 19 bases. The DNA of the CDR3 is TGTGCCACCAGCAGAGATAGGAACACTAACACGCGGTATGGCTACACCTTC. Protein: CATSRDRNTNTRYGYTF.

This clonotype was counted at least ten times. The chain recombines TRBV13 with TRBJ2-3; possible D gene TRBD2, 6 bases. The CDR3 consists of 12 residues. Germline V gene lookup returns CDR1 PRHDT and CDR2 FYEKMQ (reference sequence). Trimming pared 8 bases from V and 2 bases from J, leaving 8 bases between. CDR3 sequence (DNA): TGTGCCAGCGGGGGGTCCACAGATACGCAGTATTTT. Its protein product is CASGGSTDTQYF. Supplemented by reference TRBV13 and TRBJ2-3, the full variable domain reads AAGVIQSPRHLIKEKRETATLKCYPIPRHDTVYWYQQGPGQDPQFLISFYEKMQSDKGSIPDRFSAQQFSDYHSELNMSSLELGDSALYFCASGGSTDTQYFGPGTRLTVL.

This clonotype came up many times. The J gene is TRBJ2-7, the V gene TRBV28; 7 nucleotides line up with TRBD2. This CDR3 spans 15 amino acids. The J segment lost 2 bases and the V segment lost 5 bases, leaving 9 bases of the junction unmatched. The germline CDR1 and CDR2 sequences are MDHEN and SYDVKM. The CDR3 sequence: CASSHGPGTTYEQYF. CDR3 sequence (DNA): TGTGCCAGCAGTCACGGGCCAGGGACTACCTACGAGCAGTACTTC.

Ten or more counts support this clonotype. The chain is built from TRBV9 and TRBJ2-3; D unclear. In germline, CDR1 is SGDLS, CDR2 YYNGEE. The CDR3 extends over 15 amino acids. V lost 0 bases, J lost 1 base, and 9 bases lay in between. Here the CDR3 reads CASSVGPIGTDTQYF. In nucleotides, the CDR3 is TGTGCCAGCAGCGTAGGGCCGATCGGCACAGATACGCAGTATTTT.

At least ten counts were recorded for this clonotype. The rearrangement joins TRBV7-8 to TRBJ1-1, with a weak D call TRBD1 (6 bases). This CDR3 contains 14 residues. Germline CDR1 and CDR2: SGHVS and FQNEAQ. Trimming shortened V by 4 bases and J by 7 bases, and 16 bases separated the two germline ends. The CDR3 DNA reads as TGTGCCAGCAGCTATACCCGGGACAAGCTTGAAGCTTTCTTT. Protein: CASSYTRDKLEAFF.

This clonotype has ten or more counts. The rearrangement joins TRBV5-5 to TRBJ1-2, with D unclear. Trimming stripped 0 bases from V and 4 bases from J, with 13 bases between. Germline assignment: CDR1 SGHKS and CDR2 YYEKEE (reference sequence). This CDR3 spans 15 amino acids. For the CDR3, the DNA is TGTGCCAGCAGCTTGGTTATAGGCGGCAGCTATGGCTACACCTTC. Its translation is CASSLVIGGSYGYTF. The whole variable domain, filled in from reference TRBV5-5 and TRBJ1-2, reads DAGVTQSPTHLIKTRGQQVTLRCSPISGHKSVSWYQQVLGQGPQFIFQYYEKEERGRGNFPDRFSARQFPNYSSELNVNALLLGDSALYLCASSLVIGGSYGYTFGSGTRLTVV.

As concerns this clonotype: A much larger clone lies a single base off, so this may be a read error. The chain couples TRBV20-1 to TRBJ2-5, with 7 bases identical to TRBD2. Germline lookup yields CDR1 DFQATT and CDR2 SNEGSKA (reference sequence). This CDR3 has 14 residues. Unmatched junction bases numbered 5, after V lost 0 bases and J lost 4 bases. CDR3 amino acids: CSAREGGGRETQYF. The CDR3 bases are TGCAGTGCTAGAGAGGGGGGGGGGAGAGAGACCCAGTACTTC.

Many counts were recorded for this clonotype. The chain recombines TRBV28 with TRBJ1-1, with a tentative D call TRBD1 (5 bases). Germline V gene lookup returns CDR1 MDHEN and CDR2 SYDVKM. Deletions cut 4 bases from V and 3 bases from J, with 6 bases between. The CDR3 is made up of 12 amino acids. CDR3 DNA: TGTGCCAGCAGTTCAGGGCACACTGAAGCTTTCTTT. Its translation: CASSSGHTEAFF.

This clonotype was counted many times. The chain couples TRBV4-1 to TRBJ2-5, with 8 bases that match TRBD1. Germline CDR1 reads MGHRA; CDR2 reads YSYEKL. Trimming cost V 0 bases and J 5 bases; bases outside gene matches: 5. The CDR3 extends over 15 amino acids. In DNA form, the CDR3 reads TGCGCCAGCAGCCAAGATGGCAGGGGGCTGGAGACCCAGTACTTC. Its translation: CASSQDGRGLETQYF.

This clonotype has a count of ten or more. The chain recombines TRBV7-8 with TRBJ2-7, with D maybe TRBD1 (5 bases). V lost 3 bases, J lost 3 bases, and 15 bases lay in between. The CDR3 loop spans 15 amino acids. From germline, CDR1 is SGHVS and CDR2 FQNEAQ. CDR3 protein: CASSFRVPGIYEQYF. The DNA of the CDR3 is TGTGCCAGCAGCTTTAGGGTGCCAGGGATCTACGAGCAGTACTTC.